This T cell receptor (beta chain) was found in a study of T cell repertoires in cytomegalovirus infection. About the study: It was recently identified HLA-C-restricted and well-studied HLA-B-restricted CMV epitopes that the study used. Indications of both CMV infection and matching HLA type were provided by public TCR beta signatures. Study-level points and caveats: Adding up the frequency of public TCR beta families identified people who carried CMV plus the relevant HLA. Predominance within the ex vivo response was attributable to HLA-C-restricted CMV-specific TCR beta clonotypes.

The V gene's germline CDR1 is SEHNR and CDR2 FQNEAQ (reference sequence). The CDR3 spans 14 residues. V was pared by 6 bases and J by 8 bases, with 4 bases of the junction left unmatched. In TCRdb, the reads were re-called with MiXCR into one record per CDR3 protein. The sample carries more than 250,000 distinct CDR3 sequences, roughly 25% recorded once. Notes on this clonotype: Its antigen is undetermined.

The sequence came from a human donor in good health (CMV status not recorded). Some clones in this sample may be carry-over from other donors' samples. Material: cultured PBMCs, obtained from culture after CMV antigen stimulation. The rearrangement joins TRBV7-9 to TRBJ2-1, with 13 bases aligning to TRBD2. CDR3 protein: CASSRTSGSDEQFF. As DNA, the CDR3 is TGTGCCAGCAGTAGGACTAGCGGGAGTGATGAGCAGTTCTTC.